This T cell receptor beta chain was retrieved from a study of cytomegalovirus exposure and HLA in healthy donors. General study results and limits: Later on, an analysis showed TCR association rates differing by HLA locus, with DRB1 the most and HLA-C the fewest. Later analysis showed most CMV-associated TCR beta chains appearing HLA-restricted. Earlier findings revealed that most TCR beta V segments proved productive either about 90% or about 30% of the time. Some TCR beta chains (roughly 150 of them) were listed as cytomegalovirus-associated.

Note on this clone: The antigen is undetermined.

It was with 60 Vbeta and 13 Jbeta primers that the PCR ran. Profiling relied on immunoSEQ multiplex PCR, and the TCRdb table lists in-frame clones only, not all of them. Found here are some 130,000 clones, roughly 79% of them singletons; the top ten hold 0.55% to 0.75%. Germline lookup yields CDR1 KGHSH and CDR2 LQKENI. V was pared by 8 bases and J by 2 bases, with 10 bases between. CDR3 length equals 13 residues. The sequenced sample consisted of PBMCs. The rearrangement uses TRBV18 and TRBJ1-5; weak D call: TRBD1 (6 bases). The sequence derives from a man younger than 30 in good health and CMV-seronegative. The CDR3 spells CASLQGRNQPQHF. CDR3 coding DNA: TGTGCCAGCCTACAGGGTCGCAATCAGCCCCAGCATTTT.